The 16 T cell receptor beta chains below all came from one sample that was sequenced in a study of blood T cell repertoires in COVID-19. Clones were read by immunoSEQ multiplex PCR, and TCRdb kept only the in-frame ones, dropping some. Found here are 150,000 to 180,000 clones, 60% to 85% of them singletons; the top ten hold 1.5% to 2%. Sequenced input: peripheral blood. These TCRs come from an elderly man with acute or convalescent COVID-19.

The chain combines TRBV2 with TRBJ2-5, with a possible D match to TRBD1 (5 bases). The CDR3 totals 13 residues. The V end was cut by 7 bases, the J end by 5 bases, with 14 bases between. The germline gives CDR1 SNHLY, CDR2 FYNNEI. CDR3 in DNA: TGTGCCAGCAAGGCGGCAGGGCGGGAGACCCAGTACTTC. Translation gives CASKAAGRETQYF.

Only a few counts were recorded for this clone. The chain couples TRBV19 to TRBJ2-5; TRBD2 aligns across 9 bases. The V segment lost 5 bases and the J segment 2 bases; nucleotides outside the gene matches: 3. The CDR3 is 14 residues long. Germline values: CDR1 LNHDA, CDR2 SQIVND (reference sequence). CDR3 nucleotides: TGTGCCAGTAGTGTTAGCGGGGGACAAGAGACCCAGTACTTC. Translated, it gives CASSVSGGQETQYF.

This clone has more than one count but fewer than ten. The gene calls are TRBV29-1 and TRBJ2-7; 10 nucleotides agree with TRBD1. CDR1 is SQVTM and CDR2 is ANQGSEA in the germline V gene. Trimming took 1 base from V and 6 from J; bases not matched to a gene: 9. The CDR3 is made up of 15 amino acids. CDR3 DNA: TGCAGCGTTGAAGGAGGGTCCGGGACAGGGGTCGAGCAGTACTTC. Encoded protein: CSVEGGSGTGVEQYF.

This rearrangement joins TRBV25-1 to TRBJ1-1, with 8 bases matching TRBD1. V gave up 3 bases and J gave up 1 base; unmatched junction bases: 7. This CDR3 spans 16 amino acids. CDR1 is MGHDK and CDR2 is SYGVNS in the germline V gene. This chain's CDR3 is CASSDRTGPSNTEAFF. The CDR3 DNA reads TGTGCCAGCAGTGACCGGACAGGGCCTTCGAACACTGAAGCTTTCTTT.

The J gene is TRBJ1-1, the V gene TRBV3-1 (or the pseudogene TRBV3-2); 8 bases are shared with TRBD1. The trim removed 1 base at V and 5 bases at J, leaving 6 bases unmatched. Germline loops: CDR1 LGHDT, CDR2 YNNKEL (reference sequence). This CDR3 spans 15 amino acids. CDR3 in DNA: TGTGCCAGCAGCCAAGCAGGGGGCAGCTGGACTGAAGCTTTCTTT. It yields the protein CASSQAGGSWTEAFF.

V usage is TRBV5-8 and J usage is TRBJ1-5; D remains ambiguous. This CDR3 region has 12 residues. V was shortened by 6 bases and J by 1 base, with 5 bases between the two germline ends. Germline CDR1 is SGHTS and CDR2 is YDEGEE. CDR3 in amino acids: CASTVSNQPQHF. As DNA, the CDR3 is TGTGCCAGCACAGTCAGCAATCAGCCCCAGCATTTT. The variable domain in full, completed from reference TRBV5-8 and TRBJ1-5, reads EAGVTQSPTHLIKTRGQQATLRCSPISGHTSVYWYQQALGLGLQFLLWYDEGEERNRGNFPPRFSGRQFPNYSSELNVNALELEDSALYLCASTVSNQPQHFGDGTRLSIL.

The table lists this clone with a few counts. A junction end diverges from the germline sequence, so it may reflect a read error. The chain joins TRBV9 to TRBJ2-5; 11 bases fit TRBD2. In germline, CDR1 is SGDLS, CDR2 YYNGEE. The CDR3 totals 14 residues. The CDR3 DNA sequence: TGTGCCAGCAGCCCTAGACTAGCGGGGCCCACCCGGTACTTC. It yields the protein CASSPRLAGPTRYF.

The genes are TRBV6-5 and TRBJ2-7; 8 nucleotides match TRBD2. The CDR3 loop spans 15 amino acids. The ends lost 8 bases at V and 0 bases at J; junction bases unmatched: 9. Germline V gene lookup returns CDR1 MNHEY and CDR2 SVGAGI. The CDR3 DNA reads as TGTGCCAGCGGGAAAGGCGGGGGGAGCTCCTACGAGCAGTACGTC. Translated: CASGKGGGSSYEQYV.

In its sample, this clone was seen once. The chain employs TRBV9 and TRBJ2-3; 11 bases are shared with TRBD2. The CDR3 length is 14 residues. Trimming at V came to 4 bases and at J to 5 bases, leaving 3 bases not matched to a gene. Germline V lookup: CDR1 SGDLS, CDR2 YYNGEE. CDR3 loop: CASSTTSGGDTQYF. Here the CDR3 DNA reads TGTGCCAGCAGCACAACTAGCGGGGGAGATACGCAGTATTTT.

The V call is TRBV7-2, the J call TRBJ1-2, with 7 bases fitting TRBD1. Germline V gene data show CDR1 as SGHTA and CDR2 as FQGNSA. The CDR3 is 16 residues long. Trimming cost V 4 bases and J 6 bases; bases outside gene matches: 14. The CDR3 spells CASSSPRGGGIHGYTF. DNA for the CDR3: TGTGCCAGCAGCTCACCACGTGGAGGGGGCATCCATGGCTACACCTTC.

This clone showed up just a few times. This CDR3 is CASNGRTSEDNEQFF. The CDR3 nucleotides are TGTGCCAGCAATGGAAGGACTAGCGAGGACAATGAGCAGTTCTTC. V is TRBV19 and J is TRBJ2-1; 9 bases are shared with TRBD2. Germline lookup yields CDR1 LNHDA and CDR2 SQIVND (reference sequence). The J segment lost 5 bases and the V segment lost 9 bases, leaving 11 bases of the junction unmatched. This CDR3 region has 15 residues.

CDR3 bases: TGTGCCAGCAGCCATGTAGCGGGACAGGGAGGCAATCAGCCCCAGCATTTT. Residues: CASSHVAGQGGNQPQHF. The chain links TRBV4-2 to TRBJ1-5, with 9 bases lining up with TRBD1. Germline CDR1 is LGHNA and CDR2 is YNFKEQ. The ends lost 3 bases at V and 2 bases at J; junction bases unmatched: 8. The CDR3 length is 17 residues.

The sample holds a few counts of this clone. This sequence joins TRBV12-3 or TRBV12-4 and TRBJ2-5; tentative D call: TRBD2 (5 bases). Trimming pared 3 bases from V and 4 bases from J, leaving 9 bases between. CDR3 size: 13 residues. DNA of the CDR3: TGTGCCAGCAGTTTTGGGGAGATAGAGACCCAGTACTTC. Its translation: CASSFGEIETQYF.

The DNA for the CDR3 is TGTGCCAGCAGCCCTTTCTACGAGCAGTACTTC. Translating gives CASSPFYEQYF. The chain has TRBV11-2 and TRBJ2-7; no firm D call. V was cut by 5 bases and J by 3 bases, with 5 bases left in between. This CDR3 spans 11 amino acids. Per the germline V gene, CDR1 is SGHAT and CDR2 is FQNNGV.

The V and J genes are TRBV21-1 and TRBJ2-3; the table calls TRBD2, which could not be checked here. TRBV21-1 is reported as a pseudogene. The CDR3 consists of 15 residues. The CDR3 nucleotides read TGTGCCAGCAGCAAATCCAGGGACTTCACAGATACGCAGTATTTT. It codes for CASSKSRDFTDTQYF.

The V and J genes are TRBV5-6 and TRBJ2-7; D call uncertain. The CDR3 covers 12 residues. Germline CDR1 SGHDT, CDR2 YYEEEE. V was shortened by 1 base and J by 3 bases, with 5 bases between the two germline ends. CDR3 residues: CASSLRGYEQYV. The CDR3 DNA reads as TGTGCCAGCAGCTTGCGAGGCTACGAGCAGTACGTC.